This T cell receptor (beta chain) was identified during a study of blood T cells in healthy people across ages. Findings and limits, study-wide: For the donors, CMV status was unknown and possibly confounded expanded clonotype changes.

Together with a sample-barcoded 5' primer, a J-beta primer mix was included in a second PCR lasting about 6 to 11 cycles. A template-switch adaptor containing 12 random nucleotides labeled each cDNA molecule. TCRdb ran MiXCR on the 5' RACE reads and lists one entry per CDR3 protein. Of more than 650,000 distinct CDR3 sequences in the sample, approximately 21% are singletons; the top ten hold around a fifth. With 1 base removed from V and 9 bases from J, the gap between germline ends came to 13 bases. Germline V CDR1 and CDR2: LGHNA, YSLEER. CDR3 length: 14 amino acids. A word on this clonotype: The antigen is undetermined.

The TCR comes from a man aged 65 to 85 in good health. The sample consisted of blood. This chain joins TRBV4-3 and TRBJ1-3, with D perhaps matching TRBD1 (5 bases). CDR3: CASSQVGQGSTIYF. DNA for the CDR3: TGCGCCAGCAGCCAAGTCGGGCAGGGTAGCACCATATATTTT.